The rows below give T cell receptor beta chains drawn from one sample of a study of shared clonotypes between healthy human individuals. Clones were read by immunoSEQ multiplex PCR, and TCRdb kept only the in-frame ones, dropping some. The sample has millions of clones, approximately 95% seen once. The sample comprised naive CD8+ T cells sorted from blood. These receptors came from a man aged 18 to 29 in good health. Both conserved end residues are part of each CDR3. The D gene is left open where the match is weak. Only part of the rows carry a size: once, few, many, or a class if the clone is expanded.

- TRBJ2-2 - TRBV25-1 TGTGCCAGCAGTGAATTGGGTTTAGGGCAGGGCCACGGGGAGCTGTTTTTT CASSELGLGQGHGELFF
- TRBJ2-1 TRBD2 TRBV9 TGTGCCAGCAGCGAACTAGCGGGGAGCTCCTACAATGAGCAGTTCTTC CASSELAGSSYNEQFF
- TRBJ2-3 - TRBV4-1 TGCGCCAGCAGCCAAGATCACGCGAAGGTAGCAGATACGCAGTATTTT CASSQDHAKVADTQYF
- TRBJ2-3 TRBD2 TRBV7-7 TGTGCTAGCAGCCTTGGGACTAGCGGCACAGATACGCAGTATTTT CASSLGTSGTDTQYF
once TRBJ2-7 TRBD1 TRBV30 TGTGCCTGGACAGGGGGCGTTTACGAGCAGTACTTC CAWTGGVYEQYF
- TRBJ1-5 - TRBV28 TGTGCCAGCAGTCAGGGGATTAGCAATCAGCCCCAGCATTTT CASSQGISNQPQHF
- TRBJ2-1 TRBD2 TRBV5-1 TGCGCCAGCAGCTTGGGAGGGACTAGCTATGAGCAGTTCTTC CASSLGGTSYEQFF
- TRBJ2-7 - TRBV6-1 TGTGCCAGCAGTGAAACTGTCTCGTACTACGAGCAGTACTTC CASSETVSYYEQYF
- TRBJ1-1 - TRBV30 TGTGCCTGGAGTCGGGAGAACGTGAACACTGAAGCTTTCTTT CAWSRENVNTEAFF
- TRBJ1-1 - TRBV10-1 TGCGCCAGCAGTGATTGGGACACTGAAGCTTTCTTT CASSDWDTEAFF
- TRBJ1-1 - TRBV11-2 TGTGCCAGCAGCCTATACCCCGAGGGTCGGACTGAAGCTTTCTTT CASSLYPEGRTEAFF
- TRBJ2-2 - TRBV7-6 TGTGCCAGCAGCTTAGATGGAGGGAGACGGACCGGGGAGCTGTTTTTT CASSLDGGRRTGELFF
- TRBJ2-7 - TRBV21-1 TGTGCCAGCAGCAAAGGGACTGGCTCCTACGAGCAGTACTTC CASSKGTGSYEQYF
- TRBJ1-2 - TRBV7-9 TGTGCCAGCAGTTACCACGGTGGAGGCTACACCTTC CASSYHGGGYTF
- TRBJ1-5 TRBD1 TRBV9 TGTGCCAGCAGCGCTGGGACAGGGGGGCAGCCCCAGCATTTT CASSAGTGGQPQHF
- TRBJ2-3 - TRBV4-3 TGCGCCAGCAGCCAACAGTCCACAGATACGCAGTATTTT CASSQQSTDTQYF
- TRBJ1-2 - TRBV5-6 TGTGCCAGCAGCTCCTATTTGGACGGGGAAGGCTACACCTTC CASSSYLDGEGYTF
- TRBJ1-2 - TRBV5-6 TGTGCCAACAGCGCCGAAGGGACCTATGGCTACACCTTC CANSAEGTYGYTF
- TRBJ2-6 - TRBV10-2 TGCGCCAGCAGTGAGTCGATTCGCCTAGACTCTGGGGCCAACGTCCTGACTTTC CASSESIRLDSGANVLTF
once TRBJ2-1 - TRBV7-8 TGTGCCAGCAGCCGAGGGGGAGGGCCCAATGAGCAGTTCTTC CASSRGGGPNEQFF
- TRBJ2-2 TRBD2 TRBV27 TGTGCCAGCAGACTAGCGGGGGGGCCGGGCACCGGGGAGCTGTTTTTT CASRLAGGPGTGELFF
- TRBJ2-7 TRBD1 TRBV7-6 TGTGCCAGCAGCCCGGGACAGGGTTTATGGGAGCAGTACTTC CASSPGQGLWEQYF
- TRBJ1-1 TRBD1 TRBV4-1 TGCGCCAGCAGCCAACAACCGGGACAGACGAACACTGAAGCTTTCTTT CASSQQPGQTNTEAFF
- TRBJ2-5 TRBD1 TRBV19 TGTGCCAGTAGAGGACAGGGGCAAGAGACCCAGTACTTC CASRGQGQETQYF
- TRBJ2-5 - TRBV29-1 TGCAGCGTTGAAGATGGGGGACGGGAACAAGAGACCCAGTACTTC CSVEDGGREQETQYF
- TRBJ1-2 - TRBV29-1 TGCAGCGCCCTAGTCGGAGCAGACTCAGGCCACGCGTATGGCTACACCTTC CSALVGADSGHAYGYTF
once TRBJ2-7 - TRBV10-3 TGTGCCATCAGTGCACCGGGAGAATCTACCGAGCAGTACTTC CAISAPGESTEQYF
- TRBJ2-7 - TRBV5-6 TGTGCCAGCAGCTTGGGACAGGTTTACTACGAGCAGTACTTC CASSLGQVYYEQYF
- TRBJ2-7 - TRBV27 TGTGCCAGCAGTTTAAAGGGACACTCATCCTACGAGCAGTACTTC CASSLKGHSSYEQYF